This T cell receptor (beta chain) was sequenced for a study of blood T cell repertoires in COVID-19. Study-level information: Collection of acute and convalescent COVID-19 samples took place in the United States, Italy and Spain.

Germline CDR1 and CDR2: MNHEY and SVGEGT. Deletions cut 4 bases from V and 3 bases from J, with 4 bases between. The CDR3 covers 11 residues. Sequencing was performed with immunoSEQ multiplex PCR; in TCRdb, only in-frame clones are kept and a portion is missing. This sample has 200,000 to 250,000 clones; around 84% occur once, and the top ten carry nearly 20%. Sequencing input: peripheral blood. This clonotype was sampled from a man aged 25-40 years with active or convalescent COVID-19. J is TRBJ2-7 and V is TRBV6-2 or TRBV6-3; no reliable D call. In nucleotides, the CDR3 is TGTGCCAGCAGTTCACTCTACGAGCAGTACTTC. Its protein product is CASSSLYEQYF.